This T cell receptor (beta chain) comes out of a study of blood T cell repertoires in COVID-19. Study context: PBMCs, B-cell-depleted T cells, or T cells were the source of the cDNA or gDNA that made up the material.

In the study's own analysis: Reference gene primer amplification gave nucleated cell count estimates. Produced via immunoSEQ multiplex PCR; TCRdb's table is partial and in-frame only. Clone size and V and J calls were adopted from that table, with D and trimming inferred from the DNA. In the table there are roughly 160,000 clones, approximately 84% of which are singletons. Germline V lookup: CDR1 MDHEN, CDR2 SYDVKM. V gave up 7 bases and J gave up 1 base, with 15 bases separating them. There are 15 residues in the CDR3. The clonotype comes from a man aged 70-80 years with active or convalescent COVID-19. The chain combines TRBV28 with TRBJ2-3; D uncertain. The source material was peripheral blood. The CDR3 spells CASTTLGSGTDTQYF. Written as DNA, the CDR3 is TGTGCCAGCACCACCCTCGGGTCCGGCACAGATACGCAGTATTTT.